This T cell receptor (beta chain) was profiled in a study of cytomegalovirus exposure and HLA in healthy donors. Study information: Unique TCRs from HLA-typed donors, 70 million to 100 million of them, were held in an early data release.

CDR3 length: 15 amino acids. Trimming at V came to 3 bases and at J to 3 bases, leaving 5 bases not matched to a gene. The germline V gene has CDR1 SGDLS and CDR2 YYNGEE. PCR amplification relied on 60 Vbeta primers (plus 13 Jbeta primers). Repertoires were generated with immunoSEQ multiplex PCR, while TCRdb's copy carries only in-frame clones and drops some. The sample lists some 180,000 clones; 80% to 90% were seen once. In regard to this clone: Its target is not known.

Study-wide results and caveats: Most CMV-associated TCR beta chains appeared HLA-restricted in a later analysis.

The V and J genes are TRBV9 and TRBJ1-3; 8 nucleotides match TRBD1. The sample consisted of PBMCs. The receptor was derived from a man aged 30-40 years in good health and CMV-seropositive. CDR3 amino acids: CASSGTGGSGNTIYF. The CDR3, as DNA: TGTGCCAGCAGCGGTACAGGGGGAAGTGGAAACACCATATATTTT.